This T cell receptor (beta chain) originates from a study of T cell responses to AZD1222 COVID-19 vaccine. Study-wide results and limits: Only 6 or 7 people who got AZD1222 tested seropositive at baseline. As reported, nearly half of all spike-specific TCRs target variant regions that are unmutated. Only after the peak T cell response were repertoires sampled. Distributed over spike, vaccine-associated CD4 TCRs predominated at 160-218 and 743-854.

On this clone itself: Antigen unknown.

CDR3 length: 15 residues. Per the germline V gene, CDR1 is SGHRS and CDR2 is YFSETQ. V lost 4 bases to trimming and J lost 1 base, with 14 bases between them. Measured with immunoSEQ multiplex PCR; TCRdb has only the in-frame clones, and not every one. The sample lists more than 150,000 clones, 80% to 95% occurring once. This clonotype was sampled from an adult who received the AZD1222 COVID-19 vaccine. The material sequenced was peripheral blood, taken 28 days after the second AZD1222 dose. V usage is TRBV5-1 and J usage is TRBJ1-2, with D tentatively TRBD1 (5 bases). CDR3 sequence (DNA): TGCGCCAGCAGCCAGGATGGGGGTAGTAACTATGGCTACACCTTC. It encodes CASSQDGGSNYGYTF.